This TCR beta chain was observed in a study of blood T cells in healthy people across ages. Regarding the study as a whole: Any changes in expanded clonotypes were possibly confounded, as donor CMV status remained unknown.

Germline V CDR1 and CDR2: SQVTM, ANQGSEA. This CDR3 contains 18 residues. V gave up 4 bases and J gave up 1 base; unmatched junction bases: 11. Of note for this clonotype: Its antigen is not identified.

Together with a sample-barcoded 5' primer, a J-beta primer mix was included in a second PCR lasting roughly 6 to 12 cycles. Each cDNA molecule was tagged by a template-switch adaptor with 12 random nucleotides. TCRdb redid the calling of the 5' RACE reads with MiXCR, one entry per CDR3 protein. The table lists hundreds of thousands of distinct CDR3 sequences, more than 40% of them singletons. The genes are TRBV29-1 and TRBJ2-6; 9 nucleotides line up with TRBD1. The sequenced material came from blood. This clonotype was sampled from a man aged 60-69 years in good health. The CDR3 is CSVGSRDRETSGANVLTF. In nucleotides, the CDR3 is TGCAGCGTTGGATCCCGGGACAGGGAAACTTCTGGGGCCAACGTCCTGACTTTC.